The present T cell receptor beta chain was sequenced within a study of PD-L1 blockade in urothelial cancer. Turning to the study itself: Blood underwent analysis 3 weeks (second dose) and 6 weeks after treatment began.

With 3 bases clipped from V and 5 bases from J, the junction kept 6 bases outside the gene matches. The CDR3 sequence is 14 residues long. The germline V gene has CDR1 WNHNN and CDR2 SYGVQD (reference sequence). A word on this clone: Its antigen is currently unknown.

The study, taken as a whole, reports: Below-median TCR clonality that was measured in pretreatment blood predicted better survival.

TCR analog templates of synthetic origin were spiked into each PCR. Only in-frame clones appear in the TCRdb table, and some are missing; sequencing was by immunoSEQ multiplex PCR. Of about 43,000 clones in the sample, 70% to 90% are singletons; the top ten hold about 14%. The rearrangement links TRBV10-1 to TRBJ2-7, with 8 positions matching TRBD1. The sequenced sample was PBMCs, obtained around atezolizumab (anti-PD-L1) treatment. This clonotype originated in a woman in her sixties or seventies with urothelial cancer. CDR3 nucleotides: TGCGCCAGCAGTGACAGGGGGCGTACGGACGAGCAGTACTTC. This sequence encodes CASSDRGRTDEQYF.